The 2 T cell receptor beta chains in this list originate from one sample, sequenced in a study of T cell changes during pregnancy in multiple sclerosis. The method was immunoSEQ multiplex PCR; TCRdb's version includes in-frame clones alone and lacks a portion of them. This table holds about 32,000 clones, roughly 91% found once. The material was CD4+ T cells from peripheral blood mononuclear cells, obtained in the second trimester of pregnancy. The receptors derive from a female donor with multiple sclerosis, enrolled in a pregnancy study.

The chain uses TRBV7-9 and TRBJ2-5, with unresolved D. Germline V gives CDR1 SEHNR, CDR2 FQNEAQ (reference sequence). The germline V and J ends were trimmed by 4 bases and 0 bases, with 9 bases remaining between them. The CDR3 runs to 14 residues. The CDR3 reads CASSSQRYQETQYF. The CDR3 DNA reads TGTGCCAGCAGCTCCCAGCGTTACCAAGAGACCCAGTACTTC.

The V call is TRBV7-9, the J call TRBJ1-1; D unclear. Trimming stripped 1 base from V and 4 bases from J, with 10 bases between. CDR1 SEHNR and CDR2 FQNEAQ come from the germline V gene (reference sequence). This CDR3 comprises 14 residues. CDR3 DNA sequence: TGTGCCAGCAGCTTAGGTCCCCCGGGCACTGAAGCTTTCTTT. This translates into CASSLGPPGTEAFF.